This TCR beta chain was sequenced for a study of shared clonotypes between healthy human individuals. This clone was seen just once. Its specificity is not known. The CDR3 is 16 residues long. The germline gives CDR1 MNHNY, CDR2 SVGAGI (reference sequence). Trimming took 2 bases from V and 7 from J, leaving 18 bases between them. Here immunoSEQ multiplex PCR was the method, and the copy in TCRdb shows in-frame clones only, minus some. Among 1.5 million to 1.9 million clones listed, 95% to 99% were seen once. Study results and limitations: A reduction in generation probabilities was seen for non-shared clonotypes relative to those shared by all four donors.

The sequence was obtained from a man between 25 and 39 years old in good health. The chain carries TRBV6-6 and TRBJ1-5; the D gene is possibly TRBD1 (6 bases). The sequencing input was naive CD4+ T cells sorted from blood. Described subset: CD45RA+ positively selected. The CDR3: CASSYATDGRGQPQHF. For the CDR3, the DNA is TGTGCCAGCAGTTACGCAACAGACGGGAGGGGGCAGCCCCAGCATTTT.